This T cell receptor (beta chain) is from a study of cytomegalovirus exposure and HLA in healthy donors. The PCR used 60 Vbeta and 13 Jbeta primers. Sequencing used immunoSEQ multiplex PCR; TCRdb keeps in-frame clones, though not all of them. Of around 68,000 clones listed, roughly four fifths are singletons. Study-wide points: Most CMV-associated TCR beta chains were later found to appear HLA-restricted.

Comments on this clone: What it binds is unknown.

The CDR3 totals 14 residues. CDR1 and CDR2 (germline): SGHTA, FQGNSA. The V gene lost 1 base and the J gene lost 4 bases, with 10 bases spanning the gap. Sequencing was performed on PBMCs. This rearrangement joins TRBV7-2 to TRBJ1-1, with D unresolved. This TCR was recovered from a woman in her 30s in good health and CMV-seropositive. CDR3 protein: CASSLESGTTEAFF. The CDR3 DNA sequence: TGTGCCAGCAGCTTAGAATCGGGTACCACTGAAGCTTTCTTT. Using reference TRBV7-2 and TRBJ1-1 for the parts outside the CDR3, the full variable domain is GAGVSQSPSNKVTEKGKDVELRCDPISGHTALYWYRQSLGQGLEFLIYFQGNSAPDKSGLPSDRFSAERTGGSVSTLTIQRTQQEDSAVYLCASSLESGTTEAFFGQGTRLTVV.